This TCR beta chain was retrieved from a study of T cell repertoires in cytomegalovirus infection. Study in general: HLA-B-restricted CMV epitopes that are well studied, plus recently identified HLA-C-restricted ones, were used by the study.

Study-level findings and limits: HLA-C-restricted CMV-specific TCR beta clonotypes prevailed in the ex vivo response.

TCRdb redid the calling of the reads with MiXCR, one entry per CDR3 protein. The table records some 800,000 distinct CDR3 sequences, about 31% of them present only once. This clonotype was seen a handful of times. What it binds is not known. Material: cultured CD8+ T cells from PBMCs, obtained from culture after CMV antigen stimulation. The receptor was isolated from a human donor in good health (CMV status not recorded). Some clones in this sample may be carry-over from other donors' samples.

CDR3 DNA sequence: TGTGCCAGCGGGGGGCTATACACCATATATTTT. The encoded protein is CASGGLYTIYF. V usage is TRBV12-3 or TRBV12-4 and J usage is TRBJ1-3; D may be TRBD1 (6 bases). The length of the CDR3 is 11 residues. V was trimmed by 8 bases and J by 8 bases, leaving 10 bases between them.